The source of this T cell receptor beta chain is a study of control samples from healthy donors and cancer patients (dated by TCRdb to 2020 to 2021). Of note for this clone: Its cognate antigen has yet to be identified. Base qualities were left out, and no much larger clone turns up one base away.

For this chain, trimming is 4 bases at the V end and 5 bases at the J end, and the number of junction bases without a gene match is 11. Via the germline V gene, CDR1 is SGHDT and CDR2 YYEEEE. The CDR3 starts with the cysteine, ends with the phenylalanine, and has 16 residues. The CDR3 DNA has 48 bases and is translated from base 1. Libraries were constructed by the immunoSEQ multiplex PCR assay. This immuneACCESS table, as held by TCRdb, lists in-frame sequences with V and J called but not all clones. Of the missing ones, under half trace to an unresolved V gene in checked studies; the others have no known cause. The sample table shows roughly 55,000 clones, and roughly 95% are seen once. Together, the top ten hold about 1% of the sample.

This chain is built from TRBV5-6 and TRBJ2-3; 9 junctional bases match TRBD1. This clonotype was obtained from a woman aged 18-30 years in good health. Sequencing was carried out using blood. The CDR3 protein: CASSPGGTGFIDTQYF. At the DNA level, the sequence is TGTGCCAGCAGCCCAGGAGGGACAGGGTTTATAGATACGCAGTATTTT.